The 5 T cell receptor beta chains given below trace back to one sample, sequenced in a study of TIL therapy for anti-PD-1-resistant metastatic lung cancer. Sequencing used immunoSEQ v3. Sequencing used immunoSEQ multiplex PCR; TCRdb keeps in-frame clones, though not all of them. The sample holds about 26,000 clones, around 77% seen once. Noted time point: pre-treatment sample, taken before nivolumab and TIL therapy. Most excised metastases sampled were pleural nodules or supraclavicular lymph nodes. This specimen consisted of tumor tissue, obtained at baseline. These receptors all stem from a person between 30 and 79 years old with non-small cell lung cancer.

In its sample, this clone was seen once. The chain combines TRBV11-3 with TRBJ1-3, with D unresolved. The CDR3 extends over 13 amino acids. CDR1 is SGHNT and CDR2 is YENEEA in the germline V gene. Deletions cut 6 bases from V and 0 bases from J, with 6 bases between. CDR3 sequence reads: CASSHTSGNTIYF. The DNA for the CDR3 is TGTGCCAGCAGTCACACCTCTGGAAACACCATATATTTT.

The V call is TRBV6-4, the J call TRBJ2-3; either TRBD1 or TRBD2 may supply D (5 bases each). The CDR3 length is 14 residues. V was shortened by 2 bases and J by 6 bases, with 12 bases between the two germline ends. CDR1 is MRHNA, CDR2 SNTAGT, per germline. The CDR3 reads CASSDVGEGDTQYF. The CDR3 coding sequence is TGTGCCAGCAGTGACGTGGGGGAAGGGGATACGCAGTATTTT.

The rearrangement joins TRBV10-1 to TRBJ2-5; D may be TRBD2 (6 bases). The V and J ends lost 3 bases and 4 bases respectively, with 12 bases between them. This CDR3 is built from 14 residues. The germline CDR1 and CDR2 sequences are WNHNN and SYGVQD (reference sequence). The CDR3 region has the DNA TGCGCCAGCAGTGAAGGAGGGATTGGAGAGACCCAGTACTTC. Translating gives CASSEGGIGETQYF.

This sequence joins TRBV5-5 and TRBJ2-3; 10 bases align to TRBD2. V lost 3 bases to trimming and J lost 4 bases; unmatched junction nucleotides: 5. The CDR3 has 15 amino acids. CDR1 SGHKS and CDR2 YYEKEE come from the germline V gene (reference sequence). The CDR3: CASSSSGGAADTQYF. The CDR3 nucleotides read TGTGCCAGCAGCTCGAGCGGGGGGGCCGCAGATACGCAGTATTTT.

The rearrangement joins TRBV27 to TRBJ1-6; tentatively, D is TRBD1 (5 bases). The germline gives CDR1 MNHEY, CDR2 SMNVEV (reference sequence). The V end was cut by 2 bases, the J end by 7 bases, with 18 bases between. This CDR3 spans 17 amino acids. The CDR3 region has the DNA TGTGCCAGCAGTTTAAGGGTGTCGGGGCTGATCAATTCACCCCTCCACTTT. Protein sequence: CASSLRVSGLINSPLHF.